Listed below are T cell receptor beta chains from one sample, sequenced in a study of shared clonotypes between healthy human individuals. TCRdb's table, derived via immunoSEQ multiplex PCR, lists solely in-frame clones and lacks some. The sample lists over 1.4 million clones, 95% to 97% occurring once. The source material was naive CD4+ T cells sorted from blood. These receptors originate from a man aged 30 to 39 in good health. CDR3s include the opening cysteine and the closing phenylalanine or tryptophan. A D gene is named only where the DNA matches it firmly.

>TRBV5-4|-|TRBJ2-5
CASSLEGQETQYF
>TRBV9|-|TRBJ1-1
CASSVRSAFF
>TRBV25-1|-|TRBJ2-3
CASSELELSLYF
>TRBV6-6|-|TRBJ2-1
CASSYWGEYNEQFF
>TRBV18|-|TRBJ2-6
CASSPLSPGGASSGANVLTF
>TRBV5-1|-|TRBJ1-1
CASSLAGRGNTEAFF
>TRBV18|TRBD1|TRBJ1-5
CASSPWTGINQPQHF
>TRBV6-5|-|TRBJ2-3
CASSYGDTPSTDTQYF
>TRBV18|-|TRBJ2-1
CASSPNLGEYNEQFF
>TRBV2|-|TRBJ2-5
CASSGVRETQYF
>TRBV7-2|TRBD1|TRBJ1-2
CASSRDSYGYTF
>TRBV5-5|TRBD2|TRBJ2-3
CASSRRTSGRTSSTDTQYF
>TRBV29-1|-|TRBJ2-7
CSFTRRYEQYF
>TRBV19|TRBD1|TRBJ2-1
CATNHDRANEQFF
>TRBV2|-|TRBJ1-6
CASSEAKWNSPLHF
>TRBV4-2|-|TRBJ1-3
CASTSLLAGNTIYF
>TRBV14|TRBD2|TRBJ2-1
CASSLLSGRGPYNEQFF
>TRBV11-3|TRBD1|TRBJ2-7
CASSPATGGLPYEQYF
>TRBV2|-|TRBJ2-1
CASSENTPQFF
>TRBV11-2|TRBD1|TRBJ1-2
CASSPGQRGYDYGYTF
>TRBV28|TRBD1|TRBJ1-1
CASSLPPLTGLNTEAFF
>TRBV19|TRBD2|TRBJ2-2
CASKLAGENTGELFF
>TRBV6-6|-|TRBJ2-1
CASSYSSRSHEQFF
>TRBV28|TRBD2|TRBJ2-7
CASSGSGTSGMYEQYF